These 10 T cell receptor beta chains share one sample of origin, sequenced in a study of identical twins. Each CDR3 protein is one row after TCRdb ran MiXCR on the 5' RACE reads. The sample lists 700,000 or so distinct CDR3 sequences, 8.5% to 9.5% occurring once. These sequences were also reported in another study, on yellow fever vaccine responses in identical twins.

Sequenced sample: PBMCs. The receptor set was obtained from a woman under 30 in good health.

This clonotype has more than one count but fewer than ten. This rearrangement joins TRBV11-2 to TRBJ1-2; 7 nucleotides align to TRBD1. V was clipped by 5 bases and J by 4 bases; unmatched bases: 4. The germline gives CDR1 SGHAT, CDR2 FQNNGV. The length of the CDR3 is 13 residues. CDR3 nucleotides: TGTGCCAGCAGCACAGGGGTAGGCTATGGCTACACCTTC. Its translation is CASSTGVGYGYTF.

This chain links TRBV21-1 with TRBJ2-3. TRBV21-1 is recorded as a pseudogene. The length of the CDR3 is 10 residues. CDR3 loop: CANPTDTQYF. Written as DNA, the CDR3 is TGTGCCAACCCCACAGATACGCAGTATTTT.

The CDR3 bases are TGTGCCAGCAGCCAGACGACAGGCGAGGGTCAAGATACGCAGTATTTT. Translating it yields CASSQTTGEGQDTQYF. The chain employs TRBV4-2 and TRBJ2-3; maybe TRBD1 (6 bases). The ends were cut back, 3 bases at V and 5 bases at J, with 18 bases in the middle. The CDR3 runs to 16 residues. Germline V gives CDR1 LGHNA, CDR2 YNFKEQ.

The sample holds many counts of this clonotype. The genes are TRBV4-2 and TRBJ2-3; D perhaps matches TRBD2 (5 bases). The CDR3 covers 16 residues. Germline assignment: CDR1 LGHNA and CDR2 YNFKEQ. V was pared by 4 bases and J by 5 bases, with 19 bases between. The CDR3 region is CASSPLRGSEGDTQYF. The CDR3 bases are TGTGCCAGCAGCCCCCTTCGAGGGAGCGAAGGAGATACGCAGTATTTT.

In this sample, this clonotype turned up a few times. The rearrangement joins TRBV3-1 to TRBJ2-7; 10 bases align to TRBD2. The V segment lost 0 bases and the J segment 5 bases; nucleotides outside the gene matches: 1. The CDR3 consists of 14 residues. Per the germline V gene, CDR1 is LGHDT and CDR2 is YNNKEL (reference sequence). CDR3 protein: CASSQEGTSDEQYF. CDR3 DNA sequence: TGTGCCAGCAGCCAAGAAGGGACTAGCGACGAGCAGTACTTC.

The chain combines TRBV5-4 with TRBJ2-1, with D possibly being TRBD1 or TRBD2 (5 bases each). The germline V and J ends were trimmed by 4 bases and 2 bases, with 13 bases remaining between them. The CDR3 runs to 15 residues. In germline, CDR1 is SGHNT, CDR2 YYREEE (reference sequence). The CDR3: CASSPLATAYNEQFF. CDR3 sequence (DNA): TGTGCCAGCAGCCCCTTAGCGACAGCCTACAATGAGCAGTTCTTC. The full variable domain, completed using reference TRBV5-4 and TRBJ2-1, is ETGVTQSPTHLIKTRGQQVTLRCSSQSGHNTVSWYQQALGQGPQFIFQYYREEENGRGNFPPRFSGLQFPNYSSELNVNALELDDSALYLCASSPLATAYNEQFFGPGTRLTVL.

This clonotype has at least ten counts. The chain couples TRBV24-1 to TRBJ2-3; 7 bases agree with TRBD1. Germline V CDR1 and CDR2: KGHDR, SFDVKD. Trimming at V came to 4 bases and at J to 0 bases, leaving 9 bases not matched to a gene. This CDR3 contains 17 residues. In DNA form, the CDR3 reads TGTGCCACCAGTGACCTAGGGGGACAGCCTAGCACAGATACGCAGTATTTT. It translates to CATSDLGGQPSTDTQYF.

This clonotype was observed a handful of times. DNA of the CDR3: TGTGCCAGCAGCCAAGAGCTAGCGGGAGTTGGCGAGCAGTACTTC. Translated: CASSQELAGVGEQYF. The chain links TRBV3-1 to TRBJ2-7; 10 positions agree with TRBD2. CDR1 is LGHDT and CDR2 is YNNKEL in the germline V gene (reference sequence). V shed 0 bases, J shed 6 bases, and the junction held 5 bases outside the gene matches. The CDR3 is made up of 15 amino acids.

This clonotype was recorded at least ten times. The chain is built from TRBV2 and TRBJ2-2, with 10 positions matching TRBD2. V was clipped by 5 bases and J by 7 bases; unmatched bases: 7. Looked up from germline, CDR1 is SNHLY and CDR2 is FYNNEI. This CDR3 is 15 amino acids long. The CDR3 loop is CASSSRAGGLGELFF. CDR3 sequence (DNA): TGTGCCAGCAGTTCAAGAGCGGGGGGGCTCGGGGAGCTGTTTTTT.

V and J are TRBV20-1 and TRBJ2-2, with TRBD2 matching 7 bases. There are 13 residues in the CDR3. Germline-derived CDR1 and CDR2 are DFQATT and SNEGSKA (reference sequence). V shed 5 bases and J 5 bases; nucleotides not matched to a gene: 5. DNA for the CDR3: TGCAGTGCTCCCTGGGAGGGGACCGGGGAGCTGTTTTTT. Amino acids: CSAPWEGTGELFF.